This T cell receptor beta chain was captured in a study of CD8 T cells in ankylosing spondylitis. This clonotype was observed a handful of times. The antigen is unknown. The CDR3 is 10 residues long. CDR1 is MDHEN, CDR2 SYDVKM, per germline. V was shortened by 3 bases and J by 12 bases, with 8 bases between the two germline ends. Making use of molecular barcodes, quantitative 5'-RACE generated TCR beta libraries. TCRdb passed the 5' RACE reads through MiXCR, listing each CDR3 protein once. The top ten clones hold nearly 7% of a sample with 500,000 to 550,000 distinct CDR3 sequences, 12% of them seen once. Study-wide points: For ankylosing spondylitis blood, a TCR beta motif of fewer than 10 highly homologous variants appeared characteristic. Clones linked with disease were CD8+ and fairly uncommon in the peripheral blood. Some motif variants had been reported before (in reactive arthritis synovial fluid and blood). Matched synovial fluid from ankylosing spondylitis patients was reported to be enriched for disease-linked clones.

The receptor's source is a male donor with ankylosing spondylitis. Input material: blood, either unsorted or a sorted T cell fraction (not recorded which). The chain has TRBV28 and TRBJ1-1; D remains ambiguous. The CDR3 protein is CASSFIETFF. The CDR3 DNA follows: TGTGCCAGCAGTTTCATCGAAACTTTCTTT.